Listed below are T cell receptor beta chains from one sample, sequenced in a study of blood T cells in healthy people across ages. TCRdb independently ran MiXCR on the 5' RACE reads; one entry per CDR3 protein. The sample lists around 900,000 distinct CDR3 sequences, roughly 51% seen once, with about a fifth in the top ten. Sequenced sample: blood. The receptor source for this set is a woman aged 60 to 75 in good health. The conserved cysteine and the conserved F or W are not part of the CDR3 here.

V gene: TRBV15
CDR3 length: 15
CDR3 protein: ATSTRGGLPLGNEQY

V gene: TRBV7-2
CDR3 length: 12
CDR3 protein: ASSLSHSSYEQY

V gene: TRBV6-5
CDR3 length: 11
CDR3 protein: ASSRPGQNIQY

V gene: TRBV21-1
CDR3 length: 17
CDR3 protein: ASTRLPGSGTTNTGELF

V gene: TRBV11-1
CDR3 length: 13
CDR3 protein: VSSLRAVSPDTQY

V gene: TRBV12-3/TRBV12-4
CDR3 length: 12
CDR3 protein: ASREQGLSDTQY

V gene: TRBV6-6
CDR3 length: 14
CDR3 protein: ASSKGKGSGANVLT

V gene: TRBV21-1
CDR3 length: 12
CDR3 protein: ASSKVAGKDTQY

V gene: TRBV27
CDR3 length: 12
CDR3 protein: ASSFTGLAVEQY

V gene: TRBV6-1
CDR3 length: 13
CDR3 protein: ASSELSGNLYGYT

V gene: TRBV9
CDR3 length: 13
CDR3 protein: ASSVGRAGEGEQY

V gene: TRBV20-1
CDR3 length: 14
CDR3 protein: SAIETGQGGIYGYT

V gene: TRBV20-1
CDR3 length: 12
CDR3 protein: SAREDRAAYGYT

V gene: TRBV20-1
CDR3 length: 9
CDR3 protein: STPRGGGQY

V gene: TRBV7-9
CDR3 length: 11
CDR3 protein: ASSPLVEETQY

V gene: TRBV28
CDR3 length: 14
CDR3 protein: ASSRSAKPSNYGYT

V gene: TRBV25-1
CDR3 length: 12
CDR3 protein: ASSEPGSSCGYT

V gene: TRBV29-1
CDR3 length: 12
CDR3 protein: SVESGHRDNEQF

V gene: TRBV29-1
CDR3 length: 18
CDR3 protein: SVVLMSDRGKFSGANVPT

V gene: TRBV6-5
CDR3 length: 13
CDR3 protein: ASRPGLAVTDTQY

V gene: TRBV7-2
CDR3 length: 15
CDR3 protein: ASSLRGAVGRANVLT

V gene: TRBV20-1
CDR3 length: 12
CDR3 protein: SASRDRVVHEQY

V gene: TRBV7-2
CDR3 length: 16
CDR3 protein: ASSPSSGQSPSHYGYT

V gene: TRBV11-2
CDR3 length: 12
CDR3 protein: ASSSKRGYYGYT

V gene: TRBV20-1
CDR3 length: 14
CDR3 protein: STGQPNVQGKNIQY

V gene: TRBV7-8
CDR3 length: 11
CDR3 protein: ASSLDRSREAF

V gene: TRBV7-9
CDR3 length: 12
CDR3 protein: ASNVAGGPHEQF

V gene: TRBV28
CDR3 length: 15
CDR3 protein: ASSEKGANAYQETQY

V gene: TRBV7-2
CDR3 length: 15
CDR3 protein: ASSLNSRIGNTDTQY

V gene: TRBV28
CDR3 length: 10
CDR3 protein: ASSLIGTGTF

V gene: TRBV18
CDR3 length: 11
CDR3 protein: ASSPENEGTQY

V gene: TRBV9
CDR3 length: 11
CDR3 protein: ASSVEYQETQY

V gene: TRBV7-3
CDR3 length: 14
CDR3 protein: ASSLIRGAGANEQF

V gene: TRBV7-2
CDR3 length: 12
CDR3 protein: ASSLAGNVYGYT

V gene: TRBV5-6
CDR3 length: 12
CDR3 protein: ASSLGQTDSPLH

V gene: TRBV7-3
CDR3 length: 13
CDR3 protein: ASSLRPSREGSQY